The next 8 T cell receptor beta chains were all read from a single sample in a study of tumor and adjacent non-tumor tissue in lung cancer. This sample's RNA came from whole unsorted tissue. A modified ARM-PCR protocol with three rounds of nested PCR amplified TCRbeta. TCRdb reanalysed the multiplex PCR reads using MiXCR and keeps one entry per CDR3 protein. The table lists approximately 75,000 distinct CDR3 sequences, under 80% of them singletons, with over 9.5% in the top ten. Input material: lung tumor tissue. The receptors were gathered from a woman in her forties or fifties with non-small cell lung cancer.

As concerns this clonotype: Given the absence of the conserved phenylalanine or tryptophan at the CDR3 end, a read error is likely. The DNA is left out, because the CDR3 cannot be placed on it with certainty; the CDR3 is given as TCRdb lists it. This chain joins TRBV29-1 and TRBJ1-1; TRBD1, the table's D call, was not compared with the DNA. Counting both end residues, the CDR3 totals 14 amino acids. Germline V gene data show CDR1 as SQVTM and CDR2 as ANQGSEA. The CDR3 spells CSVGGAQDNTEASL.

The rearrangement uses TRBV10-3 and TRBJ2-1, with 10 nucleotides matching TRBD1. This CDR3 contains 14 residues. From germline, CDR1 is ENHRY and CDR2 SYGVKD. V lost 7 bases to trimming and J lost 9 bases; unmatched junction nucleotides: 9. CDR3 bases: TGTGCCATCAACGTTGGGACAGGGGCGCTTGAGCAGTTCTTC. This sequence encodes CAINVGTGALEQFF.

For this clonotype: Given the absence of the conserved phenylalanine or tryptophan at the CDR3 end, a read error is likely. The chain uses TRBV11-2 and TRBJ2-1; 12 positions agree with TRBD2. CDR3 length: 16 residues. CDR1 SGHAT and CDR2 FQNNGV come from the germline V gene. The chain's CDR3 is CTSRPPLAGGGNEQFS. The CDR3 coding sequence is TGTACCAGCAGGCCCCCGCTAGCGGGAGGGGGAAATGAGCAGTTCTCC.

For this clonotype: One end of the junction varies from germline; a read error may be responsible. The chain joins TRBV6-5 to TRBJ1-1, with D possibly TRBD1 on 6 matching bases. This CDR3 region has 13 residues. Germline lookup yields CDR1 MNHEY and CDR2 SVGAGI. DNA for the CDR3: TGTGCCGGCAGCAGACAGGCTGACACTGAAGCTTTCTTT. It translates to CAGSRQADTEAFF.

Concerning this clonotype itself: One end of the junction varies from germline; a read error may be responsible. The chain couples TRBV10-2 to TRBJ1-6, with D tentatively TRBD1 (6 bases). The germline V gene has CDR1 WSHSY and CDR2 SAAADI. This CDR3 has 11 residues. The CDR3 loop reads CTSSGDRGVHF. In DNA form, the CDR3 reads TGCACCAGCAGTGGAGATAGGGGGGTCCACTTT.

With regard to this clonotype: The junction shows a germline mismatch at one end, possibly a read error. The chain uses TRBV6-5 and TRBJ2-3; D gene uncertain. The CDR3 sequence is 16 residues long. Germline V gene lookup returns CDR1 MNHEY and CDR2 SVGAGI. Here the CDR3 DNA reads TGTGCTAGCAGTTACTCGAGGTTTAGGTTCGCAGATACGCAGTATTTT. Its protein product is CASSYSRFRFADTQYF.

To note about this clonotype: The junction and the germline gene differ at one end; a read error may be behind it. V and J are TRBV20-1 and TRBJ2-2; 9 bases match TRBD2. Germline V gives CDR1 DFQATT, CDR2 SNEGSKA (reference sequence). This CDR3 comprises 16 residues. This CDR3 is CSPSPSSGRNTGELFF. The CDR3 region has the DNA TGCAGTCCTAGCCCGTCGAGCGGGAGGAACACAGGGGAGCTGTTTTTT.

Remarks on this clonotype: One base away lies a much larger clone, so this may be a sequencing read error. The CDR3 spells CSAREQGKSNNEQFF. DNA for the CDR3: TGCAGTGCTAGAGAACAGGGTAAATCCAACAATGAGCAGTTCTTC. The chain links TRBV20-1 to TRBJ2-1; tentative D call: TRBD1 (6 bases). The CDR3 totals 15 residues. V dropped 0 bases and J dropped 5 bases, with 14 bases sitting between them. Germline CDR1 reads DFQATT; CDR2 reads SNEGSKA (reference sequence).